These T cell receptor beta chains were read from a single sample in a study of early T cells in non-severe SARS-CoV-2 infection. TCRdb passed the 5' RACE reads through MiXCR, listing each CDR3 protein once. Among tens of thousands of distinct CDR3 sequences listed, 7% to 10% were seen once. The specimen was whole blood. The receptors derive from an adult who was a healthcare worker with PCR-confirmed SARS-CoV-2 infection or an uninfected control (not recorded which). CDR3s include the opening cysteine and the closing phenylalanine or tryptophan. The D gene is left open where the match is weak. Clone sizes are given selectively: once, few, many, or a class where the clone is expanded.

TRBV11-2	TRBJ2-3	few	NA	TGTGCCAGCAGCTTAAATTGGGATACGCAGTATTTT	CASSLNWDTQYF
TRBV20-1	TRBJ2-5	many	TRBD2	TGCAGTGCTAGTGGACTAGCGGGGGAAGGGGACCAAGAGACCCAGTACTTC	CSASGLAGEGDQETQYF
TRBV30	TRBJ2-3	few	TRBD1	TGTGCCTGGAGGCTAGGGGGCGATACGCAGTATTTT	CAWRLGGDTQYF
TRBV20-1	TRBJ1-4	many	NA	TGCAGTGCTAGAGATCGGGGTAGAGGTCAGGAAAAACTGTTTTTT	CSARDRGRGQEKLFF
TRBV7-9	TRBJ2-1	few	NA	TGTGCCAGCAGCTTAGCATCGGGGCATGAGCAGTTCTTC	CASSLASGHEQFF
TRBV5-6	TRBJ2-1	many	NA	TGTGCCAGCAGCTTTTACGGGATCTACAATGAGCAGTTCTTC	CASSFYGIYNEQFF
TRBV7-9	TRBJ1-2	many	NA	TGTGCCAGCAGCTATGGCGACGGCTACACCTTC	CASSYGDGYTF
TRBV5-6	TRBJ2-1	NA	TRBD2	TGTGCCAGCAGCCAGACTAGCGGGGTCTACAATGAGCAGTTCTTC	CASSQTSGVYNEQFF
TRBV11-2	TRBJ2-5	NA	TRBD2	TGTGCCAGCAGCCCAAAGCGACTAGCGGGGGTTCAAGAGACCCAGTACTTC	CASSPKRLAGVQETQYF
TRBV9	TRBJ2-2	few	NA	TGTGCCAGCAGCGCCGTGCCCCACCACGGGGACGAGGCCGGGGAGCTGTTTTTT	CASSAVPHHGDEAGELFF
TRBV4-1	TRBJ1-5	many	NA	TGCGCCAGCAGCCAGGCCGCGGACATTGCCTATAGCAATCAGCCCCAGCATTTT	CASSQAADIAYSNQPQHF
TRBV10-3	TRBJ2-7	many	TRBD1	TGTGCCATCAGTGAAGGGACAGGGGGGTACGAGCAGTACTTC	CAISEGTGGYEQYF
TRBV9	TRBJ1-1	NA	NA	TGTGCCAGCGGGGGTATCACTGAAGCTTTCTTT	CASGGITEAFF
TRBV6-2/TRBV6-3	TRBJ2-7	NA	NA	TGTGCCAGCAGTTACTCGGGGACCTTTAGCTCCTACGAGCAGTACTTC	CASSYSGTFSSYEQYF
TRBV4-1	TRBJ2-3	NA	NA	TGCGCCAGCAGCCAAGCTGGGTCAGATACGCAGTATTTT	CASSQAGSDTQYF
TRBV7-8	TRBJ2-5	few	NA	TGTGCCAGCAGCTTAGAGCCCCCAGAGACCCAGTACTTC	CASSLEPPETQYF
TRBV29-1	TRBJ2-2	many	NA	TGCAGCGGGATACACAGGGCCGGGGAGCTGTTTTTT	CSGIHRAGELFF
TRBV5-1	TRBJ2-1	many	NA	TGCGCCAGCAGCTTGCGGGAGACCCCACCTTCTGAGCAGTTCTTC	CASSLRETPPSEQFF
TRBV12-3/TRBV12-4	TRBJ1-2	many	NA	TGTGCCAGCAGCGGGGGCCCGGGGCACTATGGCTACACCTTC	CASSGGPGHYGYTF
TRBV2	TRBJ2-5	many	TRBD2	TGTGCCAGCAGTCCGGGACTAGCGGGGGCCGGGGAGACCCAGTACTTC	CASSPGLAGAGETQYF
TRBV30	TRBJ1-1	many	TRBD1	TGTGCCTGTGACAGGGGGCTCACTGAAGCTTTCTTT	CACDRGLTEAFF
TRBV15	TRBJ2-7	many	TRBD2	TGTGCCACCACCCCTAGCGGGGTCTCCTACGAGCAGTACTTC	CATTPSGVSYEQYF
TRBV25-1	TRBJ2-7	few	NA	TGTGCCAGCAGTCCACGTCTTCAGAACTACGAGCAGTACTTC	CASSPRLQNYEQYF
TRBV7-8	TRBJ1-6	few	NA	TGTGCCAGCAGCCGGCAGCCTCGGCCTGGCTCCTATAATTCACCCCTCCACTTT	CASSRQPRPGSYNSPLHF
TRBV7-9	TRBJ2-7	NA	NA	TGTGCCAGCAGCTTAGTACTGGGACTCTCCTACGAGCAGTACTTC	CASSLVLGLSYEQYF
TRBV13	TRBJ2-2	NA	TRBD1	TGTGCCAGCAGCCGGGACAGGGATTATCCGAACACCGGGGAGCTGTTTTTT	CASSRDRDYPNTGELFF
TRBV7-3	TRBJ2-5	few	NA	TGTGCCAGCGGGATGGGGCCTAAAGAGACCCAGTACTTC	CASGMGPKETQYF
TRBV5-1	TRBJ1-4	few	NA	TGCGCCAGCAGCTTGAAACAGGGTAGGAATGAAAAACTGTTTTTT	CASSLKQGRNEKLFF
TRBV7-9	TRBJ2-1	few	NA	TGTGCCAGCAGCTTTCTGACGAGGGATGAGCAGTTCTTC	CASSFLTRDEQFF